A selection of T cell receptor beta chains follows, all from one sample in a study of cytomegalovirus exposure and HLA in healthy donors. The method was immunoSEQ multiplex PCR; TCRdb's version includes in-frame clones alone and lacks a portion of them. This sample has 130,000 or so clones, with roughly 80% found just once. Sequencing was carried out using PBMCs. The receptor set was obtained from a man aged 50 to 60 in good health and CMV-seronegative. The CDR3 runs from the conserved cysteine through the conserved F or W. D genes are given only for firm matches. For some rows the clone size is stated as once, few or many, or as a class when expanded; others skip it.

j_call,v_call,d_call,clone_size,cdr3_nt,cdr3_aa
TRBJ2-7,TRBV7-2,-,-,TGTGCCAGCAGCTTAGCGGGCAAGCTCTACGAGCAGTACTTC,CASSLAGKLYEQYF
TRBJ1-2,TRBV4-3,-,-,TGCGCCAGCAGCCAAGAAGGAGGGGCTAACTATGGCTACACCTTC,CASSQEGGANYGYTF
TRBJ1-5,TRBV28,-,-,TGTGCCAGCAGTTTACGGGGTTGGCAGCCCCAGCATTTT,CASSLRGWQPQHF
TRBJ1-1,TRBV18,-,-,TGTGCCAGCTCACCAGGTAGGGGTCGCACTGAAGCTTTCTTT,CASSPGRGRTEAFF
TRBJ2-7,TRBV6-1,-,-,TGTGCCAGCGCCGACCAGGGGGGATACGAGCAGTACTTC,CASADQGGYEQYF
TRBJ2-5,TRBV5-1,-,few,TGCGCCAGCAGCGGAGGGACCTCTAAGGAGACCCAGTACTTC,CASSGGTSKETQYF
TRBJ2-3,TRBV28,TRBD2,-,TGTGCCAGCAGTTTGGCGACTAGCGGGAGGGGCACAGATACGCAGTATTTT,CASSLATSGRGTDTQYF
TRBJ2-5,TRBV7-2,TRBD1,-,TGTGCCAGCAGCTTAACCGGGACAGGGGGCGAGACCCAGTACTTC,CASSLTGTGGETQYF
TRBJ2-2,TRBV7-3,-,few,TGTGCCAGCAGCTTATATTCCCCGGGACACCTGAATTTCACCGGGGAGCTGTTTTTT,CASSLYSPGHLNFTGELFF
TRBJ1-3,TRBV7-9,-,-,TGTGCCAGCAGCCGTACAGGGTACTCTGGAAACACCATATATTTT,CASSRTGYSGNTIYF
TRBJ1-2,TRBV28,-,-,TGTGCCAGCAGTTTTCGCAGGACACCTACTAACTATGGCTACACCTTC,CASSFRRTPTNYGYTF
TRBJ2-5,TRBV6-5,-,-,TGTGCCAGCAGTTACGGAGCGGGCCTAAAAGAGACCCAGTACTTC,CASSYGAGLKETQYF
TRBJ2-7,TRBV7-8,TRBD1,-,TGTGCCAGCAGCTCGGACAGGGGGCCCTACGAGCAGTACTTC,CASSSDRGPYEQYF
TRBJ2-7,TRBV7-6,TRBD1,-,TGTGCCAGCAGCTCCGGCCCCGGGACAGGGAGTTACGAGCAGTACTTC,CASSSGPGTGSYEQYF
TRBJ1-4,TRBV11-1,-,-,TGTGCCAGCAGCTCCAGGGGATTTGGTGAAAAACTGTTTTTT,CASSSRGFGEKLFF
TRBJ2-7,TRBV19,-,-,TGTGCCAGTAGTATAGGGTCTCACAGCTCCTACGAGCAGTACTTC,CASSIGSHSSYEQYF
TRBJ2-3,TRBV18,TRBD1,-,TGTGCCAGCTCAGCGAGGACAGGGATTGCAGATACGCAGTATTTT,CASSARTGIADTQYF
TRBJ1-2,TRBV7-9,TRBD1,once,TGTGCCAGCAGCAACAGGGACAGGGGGCGTGATGGCTACACCTTC,CASSNRDRGRDGYTF
TRBJ2-1,TRBV6-6,TRBD2,-,TGTGCCAGCATGAATACTAGCGGGAGAATCGATGAGCAGTTCTTC,CASMNTSGRIDEQFF
TRBJ1-2,TRBV30,-,-,TGTGCCTGGACCGGAGGGACCTATGGCTACACCTTC,CAWTGGTYGYTF
TRBJ1-5,TRBV19,-,-,TGTGCCAGTAGCAGGACAGTTAATCAGCCCCAGCATTTT,CASSRTVNQPQHF
TRBJ2-6,TRBV4-3,TRBD1,few,TGCGCCAGCAGCCTGGGACAGGGAGAGGCTGGGGCCAACGTCCTGACTTTC,CASSLGQGEAGANVLTF
TRBJ2-7,TRBV5-1,-,-,TGCGCCAGCAGCCTTGGTTCTGCGGGACCGATCTACGAGCAGTACTTC,CASSLGSAGPIYEQYF
TRBJ2-7,TRBV5-4,-,-,TGTGCCAGCAGCAATCTAGGGGAATCGTACGAGCAGTACTTC,CASSNLGESYEQYF
TRBJ2-1,TRBV6-6,TRBD1,-,TGTGCCAGCAGTTACTCGGGACAGACCAATGAGCAGTTCTTC,CASSYSGQTNEQFF
TRBJ1-4,TRBV28,TRBD1,-,TGTGCCAGCAGTTTACGACAGGGCTTTAATGAAAAACTGTTTTTT,CASSLRQGFNEKLFF
TRBJ1-2,TRBV10-3,TRBD1,-,TGTGCCATCAGTGAGTCCCGACAGGGGGACTATGGCTACACCTTC,CAISESRQGDYGYTF
TRBJ1-1,TRBV18,-,-,TGTGCCAGCTCACCGACAGTTCAGAACACTGAAGCTTTCTTT,CASSPTVQNTEAFF
TRBJ2-7,TRBV9,TRBD1,-,TGTGCCAGCAGCGCCGGGACAGGGCCACCTTCCACCTACGAGCAGTACTTC,CASSAGTGPPSTYEQYF
TRBJ2-1,TRBV15,TRBD1,-,TGTGCCACCAGCAGAGTGACAGGGGATGTTGAGCAGTTCTTC,CATSRVTGDVEQFF
TRBJ1-4,TRBV27,-,-,TGTGCCAGCAGTCCCTCCCTGGACAGAACTCAAAAACTGTTTTTT,CASSPSLDRTQKLFF
TRBJ1-5,TRBV30,TRBD1,-,TGTGCCTGGAGCACACCGGGACAGGGAGGTCAGCCCCAGCATTTT,CAWSTPGQGGQPQHF
TRBJ2-3,TRBV7-2,TRBD2,few,TGTGCCAGCAGCTTTAGCGGGCTAAGCACAGATACGCAGTATTTT,CASSFSGLSTDTQYF
TRBJ2-1,TRBV2,TRBD2,-,TGTGCCAGCAGTCCAGGGGAGGCGGGAGGACAAGGTGAGCAGTTCTTC,CASSPGEAGGQGEQFF
TRBJ2-3,TRBV6-5,-,-,TGTGCCAGCAGTTACGGGCAGGGGCTCACAGATACGCAGTATTTT,CASSYGQGLTDTQYF
TRBJ1-2,TRBV29-1,-,-,TGCAGCGTTACTAGACAGGCTTTCTATGGCTACACCTTC,CSVTRQAFYGYTF
TRBJ1-1,TRBV5-1,-,-,TGCGCCAGCAGCTTGGGGACTGTGAACACTGAAGCTTTCTTT,CASSLGTVNTEAFF
TRBJ2-1,TRBV5-5,-,-,TGTGCCAGCAGCTTGGACGGTGACTCCTACAATGAGCAGTTCTTC,CASSLDGDSYNEQFF
TRBJ2-3,TRBV5-4,-,-,TGTGCCAGCACCTTTCGGTATACGCAGTATTTT,CASTFRYTQYF
TRBJ2-7,TRBV27,-,-,TGTGCCAGCAGTTTAGGGCAGGGGTCGGGCTACGAGCAGTACTTC,CASSLGQGSGYEQYF